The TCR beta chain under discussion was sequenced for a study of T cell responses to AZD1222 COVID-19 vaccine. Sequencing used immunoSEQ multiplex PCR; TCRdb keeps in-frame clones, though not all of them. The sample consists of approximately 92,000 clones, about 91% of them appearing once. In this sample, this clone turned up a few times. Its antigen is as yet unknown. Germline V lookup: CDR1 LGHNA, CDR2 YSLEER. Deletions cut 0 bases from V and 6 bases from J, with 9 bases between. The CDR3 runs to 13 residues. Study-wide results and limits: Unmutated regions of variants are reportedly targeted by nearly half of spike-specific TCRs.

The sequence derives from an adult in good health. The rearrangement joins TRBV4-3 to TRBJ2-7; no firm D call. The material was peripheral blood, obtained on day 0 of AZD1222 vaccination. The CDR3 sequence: CASSQDRAGEQYF. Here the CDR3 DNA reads TGCGCCAGCAGCCAAGATAGGGCAGGCGAGCAGTACTTC.